This T cell receptor beta chain is drawn from a study of shared clonotypes between healthy human individuals. About this clone itself: Its antigen is not identified.

Only in-frame clones appear in the TCRdb table, and some are missing; sequencing was by immunoSEQ multiplex PCR. The sample carries over 1.5 million clones, approximately 98% recorded once. Study results and caveats: Generation probability values for non-shared clonotypes were lower than those for clonotypes shared by all four donors.

Sequenced: naive CD4+ T cells sorted from blood. Sample subset: CD45RA+ positively selected. The receptor comes from a young man in good health.

CDR3 loop: CASSEAGGSYGYTF. The DNA of the CDR3 is TGTGCCAGCAGTGAGGCAGGGGGCAGCTATGGCTACACCTTC. The chain couples TRBV6-1 to TRBJ1-2; TRBD1 aligns across 8 bases. Trimming removed 3 bases from V and 4 bases from J; junction bases left unmatched: 4. This CDR3 comprises 14 residues. Germline-derived CDR1 and CDR2 are MNHNS and SASEGT.